These 32 T cell receptor beta chains came from one sample sequenced in a study of shared clonotypes between healthy human individuals. Naive CD8 isolation took CD45RO-negative cells positively selected for CCR7 and excluded terminally differentiated effector memory CD45RA+ cells. Method: immunoSEQ multiplex PCR; TCRdb's copy keeps in-frame clones and lacks some. The sample has roughly 850,000 clones; 95% to 97% are singletons. The sample consisted of naive CD8+ T cells sorted from blood. These receptors were taken from a man aged 25 to 45 in good health.

V usage is TRBV18 and J usage is TRBJ1-5; D remains unclear. Trimming removed 5 bases at V and 0 bases at J, with 8 bases between. Germline lookup yields CDR1 KGHSH and CDR2 LQKENI. This CDR3 spans 14 amino acids. CDR3 amino acids: CASSDLYSNQPQHF. In nucleotides, the CDR3 is TGTGCCAGCTCAGATCTATATAGCAATCAGCCCCAGCATTTT.

This sequence joins TRBV29-1 and TRBJ2-7; D gene uncertain. Trimming removed 2 bases at V and 3 bases at J, with 8 bases between. From germline, CDR1 is SQVTM and CDR2 ANQGSEA. CDR3 length: 12 amino acids. The CDR3 reads CSVEIGSYEQYF. The CDR3 DNA follows: TGCAGCGTTGAAATTGGCAGCTACGAGCAGTACTTC.

The chain uses TRBV5-1 and TRBJ1-1; maybe TRBD1 (5 bases). Germline V gives CDR1 SGHRS, CDR2 YFSETQ. This CDR3 has 16 amino acids. V was trimmed by 2 bases and J by 0 bases, leaving 14 bases between them. Written as DNA, the CDR3 is TGCGCCAGCAGCTTACGGGACGGCCGAATGAACACTGAAGCTTTCTTT. This translates into CASSLRDGRMNTEAFF. Using reference TRBV5-1 and TRBJ1-1 for the parts outside the CDR3, the full variable domain is KAGVTQTPRYLIKTRGQQVTLSCSPISGHRSVSWYQQTPGQGLQFLFEYFSETQRNKGNFPGRFSGRQFSNSRSEMNVSTLELGDSALYLCASSLRDGRMNTEAFFGQGTRLTVV.

This chain joins TRBV29-1 and TRBJ1-4; no clear D gene. Per germline, CDR1 SQVTM and CDR2 ANQGSEA. V was clipped by 7 bases and J by 3 bases, with 18 bases between them. This CDR3 contains 15 residues. The CDR3 nucleotides read TGCAGCGCGACGGCCTCCCTGGATGCTAATGAAAAACTGTTTTTT. This encodes CSATASLDANEKLFF.

The rearrangement links TRBV11-2 to TRBJ2-3; TRBD2 agrees at 7 bases. Germline V gives CDR1 SGHAT, CDR2 FQNNGV. The CDR3 length is 16 residues. J was trimmed by 2 bases and V by 3 bases; bases with no gene match: 8. Here the CDR3 reads CASSLVGGGFTDTQYF. In DNA, the CDR3 is TGTGCCAGCAGCTTGGTTGGCGGGGGATTCACAGATACGCAGTATTTT.

This clone appeared a single time. The chain recombines TRBV5-1 with TRBJ2-7; D is possibly TRBD1 (7 bases). The germline V gene has CDR1 SGHRS and CDR2 YFSETQ. Trimming pared 4 bases from V and 4 bases from J, leaving 15 bases between. This CDR3 region has 14 residues. The CDR3 sequence is CASSPLAGQYEQYF. The DNA for the CDR3 is TGCGCCAGCAGCCCCCTGGCGGGACAGTACGAGCAGTACTTC.

CDR3 sequence reads: CSVEWGDRSGYEQYF. As DNA, the CDR3 is TGCAGCGTTGAATGGGGGGACAGAAGTGGCTACGAGCAGTACTTC. The rearrangement links TRBV29-1 to TRBJ2-7; tentatively, D is TRBD1 (7 bases). In germline, CDR1 is SQVTM, CDR2 ANQGSEA. CDR3 length equals 15 residues. V was clipped by 2 bases and J by 3 bases, with 17 bases between them.

This chain uses TRBV6-6 with TRBJ2-5; D gene unclear. CDR1 is MNHNY, CDR2 SVGAGI, per germline (reference sequence). This CDR3 is built from 15 residues. V shed 7 bases and J shed 0 bases, with 15 bases lying between them. In nucleotides, the CDR3 is TGTGCCAGCACTCCAAGGGTCAGCGACCAAGAGACCCAGTACTTC. It encodes CASTPRVSDQETQYF.

The V and J genes are TRBV6-5 and TRBJ1-4; D not resolved. The CDR3 sequence is 15 residues long. Deletions cut 6 bases from V and 1 base from J, with 12 bases between. CDR1 MNHEY and CDR2 SVGAGI come from the germline V gene. The CDR3 here is CASRARGITNEKLFF. The CDR3 DNA is TGTGCCAGCAGGGCCCGGGGAATAACTAATGAAAAACTGTTTTTT.

This rearrangement joins TRBV28 to TRBJ2-7; TRBD1 agrees at 7 bases. Germline lookup yields CDR1 MDHEN and CDR2 SYDVKM. Trimming took 3 bases from V and 2 from J; bases not matched to a gene: 4. The CDR3 contains 14 residues. The CDR3 nucleotides read TGTGCCAGCAGTTTGGCCGGGACAGCCTACGAGCAGTACTTC. This gives the protein CASSLAGTAYEQYF.

The chain couples TRBV28 to TRBJ2-3; D is possibly TRBD2 (6 bases). Trimming stripped 11 bases from V and 2 bases from J, with 14 bases between. Germline-derived CDR1 and CDR2 are MDHEN and SYDVKM. This CDR3 has 13 amino acids. The CDR3 coding sequence is TGTGCCGGTAGTCGGGAGACCACAGATACGCAGTATTTT. This gives the protein CAGSRETTDTQYF.

Comments on this clone: This same CDR3 is encoded by further DNA sequences in the sample. V is TRBV28 and J is TRBJ2-7, with D perhaps matching TRBD1 or TRBD2 (5 bases each). Per the germline V gene, CDR1 is MDHEN and CDR2 is SYDVKM. The CDR3 covers 12 residues. V shed 2 bases and J shed 6 bases, with 8 bases lying between them. This CDR3 is CASSLGGTEQYF. CDR3 nucleotides: TGTGCCAGCAGTTTAGGGGGTACCGAGCAGTACTTC. Together with reference TRBV28 and TRBJ2-7, the CDR3 gives the full variable domain: DVKVTQSSRYLVKRTGEKVFLECVQDMDHENMFWYRQDPGLGLRLIYFSYDVKMKEKGDIPEGYSVSREKKERFSLILESASTNQTSMYLCASSLGGTEQYFGPGTRLTVT.

V usage is TRBV27 and J usage is TRBJ2-7; TRBD2 might be the D (6 bases). V was pared by 6 bases and J by 2 bases, with 14 bases between. The CDR3 loop spans 14 amino acids. The germline V gene encodes CDR1 MNHEY and CDR2 SMNVEV (reference sequence). CDR3 loop: CASSGLITPYEQYF. CDR3 bases: TGTGCCAGCAGCGGACTAATTACTCCCTACGAGCAGTACTTC.

The chain has TRBV13 and TRBJ2-7; possible D gene TRBD1, 5 bases. The CDR3 extends over 13 amino acids. CDR1 PRHDT and CDR2 FYEKMQ come from the germline V gene (reference sequence). Between the trimmed V and J ends, which lost 2 bases and 2 bases, there was a span of 7 bases. The CDR3 spells CASSLRGTYEQYF. CDR3 in DNA: TGTGCCAGCAGCTTAAGGGGAACCTACGAGCAGTACTTC.

The chain combines TRBV29-1 with TRBJ1-2, with D possibly being TRBD1 (5 bases). The V gene lost 7 bases and the J gene lost 6 bases, with 24 bases spanning the gap. Germline assignment: CDR1 SQVTM and CDR2 ANQGSEA. The CDR3 length is 15 residues. CDR3 DNA sequence: TGCAGCGCCCAAGAGTTGGGGGTGACGACCCATGGCTACACCTTC. This sequence encodes CSAQELGVTTHGYTF.

This sequence joins TRBV11-2 and TRBJ2-2; possibly TRBD2 for D (6 bases). CDR3 length: 16 residues. Trimming pared 3 bases from V and 2 bases from J, leaving 13 bases between. CDR1 and CDR2 from the germline V gene are SGHAT and FQNNGV. This CDR3 is CASSFFGGVNTGELFF. Written as DNA, the CDR3 is TGTGCCAGCAGCTTTTTCGGGGGAGTTAACACCGGGGAGCTGTTTTTT.

The CDR3: CASSLGALSYTQYF. CDR3 bases: TGTGCCAGCAGTCTTGGAGCCTTATCATATACGCAGTATTTT. V gene TRBV6-5 combines with J gene TRBJ2-3; no definite D call. V lost 5 bases and J 7 bases, leaving 16 bases between the germline ends. Germline CDR1 and CDR2: MNHEY and SVGAGI. CDR3 length: 14 residues.

The V call is TRBV27, the J call TRBJ2-3, with 7 bases that match TRBD1. The CDR3 sequence is 17 residues long. V lost 3 bases to trimming and J lost 0 bases; unmatched junction nucleotides: 9. Germline values: CDR1 MNHEY, CDR2 SMNVEV (reference sequence). The CDR3 DNA sequence: TGTGCCAGCAGTTTCATCAAGACAGGGTTTAGCACAGATACGCAGTATTTT. Protein sequence: CASSFIKTGFSTDTQYF.

J is TRBJ2-7 and V is TRBV9, with D possibly TRBD1 on 6 matching bases. Germline V lookup: CDR1 SGDLS, CDR2 YYNGEE. CDR3 length equals 15 residues. Trimming stripped 4 bases from V and 2 bases from J, with 16 bases between. The CDR3: CASSHRQERAYEQYF. The CDR3 DNA reads as TGTGCCAGCAGCCATCGACAGGAGAGAGCCTACGAGCAGTACTTC. The full variable domain, rest sourced from reference TRBV9 and TRBJ2-7, is DSGVTQTPKHLITATGQRVTLRCSPRSGDLSVYWYQQSLDQGLQFLIQYYNGEERAKGNILERFSAQQFPDLHSELNLSSLELGDSALYFCASSHRQERAYEQYFGPGTRLTVT.

The genes are TRBV5-1 and TRBJ2-2; 11 bases match TRBD2. The V gene's germline CDR1 is SGHRS and CDR2 YFSETQ. The trim removed 4 bases at V and 5 bases at J, leaving 4 bases unmatched. The CDR3 runs to 15 residues. The CDR3: CASSGVAGGTGELFF. In DNA, the CDR3 is TGCGCCAGCAGCGGCGTAGCGGGAGGGACCGGGGAGCTGTTTTTT.

This sequence joins TRBV27 and TRBJ2-7; 8 bases fit TRBD1. V lost 5 bases and J lost 2; bases outside the gene matches: 5. Germline CDR1 reads MNHEY; CDR2 reads SMNVEV (reference sequence). This CDR3 has 14 amino acids. Written as DNA, the CDR3 is TGTGCCAGCAGTACCGCGGACAGGGCCTACGAGCAGTACTTC. Encoded protein: CASSTADRAYEQYF.

This chain connects TRBV5-5 to TRBJ2-7, with 12 nucleotides matching TRBD2. V dropped 5 bases and J dropped 2; count of bases not matched to a gene: 14. The CDR3 is made up of 18 amino acids. Germline assignment: CDR1 SGHKS and CDR2 YYEKEE (reference sequence). CDR3 sequence (DNA): TGTGCCAGCAGTCTCCTAGCGGGAGGGCCCTCCCGCACCTACGAGCAGTACTTC. It codes for CASSLLAGGPSRTYEQYF. Based on the CDR3 plus reference TRBV5-5 and TRBJ2-7, the full variable domain is DAGVTQSPTHLIKTRGQQVTLRCSPISGHKSVSWYQQVLGQGPQFIFQYYEKEERGRGNFPDRFSARQFPNYSSELNVNALLLGDSALYLCASSLLAGGPSRTYEQYFGPGTRLTVT.

DNA for the CDR3: TGTGCCAGCAGCTTACCCCAGGAGCAGGGTTCCTACGAGCAGTACTTC. Translation: CASSLPQEQGSYEQYF. The rearrangement joins TRBV7-2 to TRBJ2-7; weak D call: TRBD1 (5 bases). This CDR3 is built from 16 residues. Trimming took off 2 bases at V and 1 base at J, with 15 bases between the two ends. The germline V gene encodes CDR1 SGHTA and CDR2 FQGNSA.

The chain employs TRBV4-1 and TRBJ2-1; TRBD2 agrees at 10 bases. The germline gives CDR1 MGHRA, CDR2 YSYEKL. The CDR3 totals 15 residues. The V segment lost 4 bases and the J segment 7 bases; nucleotides outside the gene matches: 7. The CDR3 protein is CASSPLGLAQNEQFF. DNA of the CDR3: TGCGCCAGCAGCCCCCTGGGACTAGCGCAAAATGAGCAGTTCTTC.

The V and J genes are TRBV5-4 and TRBJ2-1, with 9 bases matching TRBD1. The CDR3 has 13 residues. Germline lookup yields CDR1 SGHNT and CDR2 YYREEE (reference sequence). With V trimmed by 5 bases and J by 15 bases, 12 bases remained unmatched. Here the CDR3 DNA reads TGTGCCAGCAGTTGGGACAGGGCCCCTCTTTGGTTCTTC. This codes for CASSWDRAPLWFF.

V gene TRBV15 combines with J gene TRBJ2-7; D is undetermined. Germline loops: CDR1 LNHNV, CDR2 YYDKDF (reference sequence). V was pared by 0 bases and J by 5 bases, with 8 bases between. The CDR3 contains 13 residues. In DNA, the CDR3 is TGTGCCACCAGCAGAGACCGGAACGACGAGCAGTACTTC. This sequence encodes CATSRDRNDEQYF. Together with reference TRBV15 and TRBJ2-7, the CDR3 gives the full variable domain: DAMVIQNPRYQVTQFGKPVTLSCSQTLNHNVMYWYQQKSSQAPKLLFHYYDKDFNNEADTPDNFQSRRPNTSFCFLDIRSPGLGDTAMYLCATSRDRNDEQYFGPGTRLTVT.

The chain is built from TRBV28 and TRBJ2-5, with a weak D call TRBD2 (5 bases). CDR1 is MDHEN, CDR2 SYDVKM, per germline. CDR3 length equals 14 residues. V shed 6 bases and J shed 4 bases, with 15 bases lying between them. The CDR3 DNA reads as TGTGCCAGCAGATACTCGGGATCTGCAGAGACCCAGTACTTC. Translation gives CASRYSGSAETQYF.

The J gene is TRBJ2-1, the V gene TRBV5-1; the match to TRBD1 covers 9 bases. Germline CDR1 reads SGHRS; CDR2 reads YFSETQ. The CDR3 is made up of 15 amino acids. V lost 4 bases, J lost 2 bases, and 4 bases stayed unmatched. The CDR3 DNA is TGCGCCAGCAGCCCGGACAGGGGCCCCTACAATGAGCAGTTCTTC. The encoded protein is CASSPDRGPYNEQFF.

This chain connects TRBV6-5 to TRBJ2-7, with D possibly being TRBD1 (5 bases). With 0 bases removed from V and 6 bases from J, the gap between germline ends came to 18 bases. The CDR3 length is 16 residues. Germline loops: CDR1 MNHEY, CDR2 SVGAGI. CDR3 amino acids: CASSYSIGDGAPEQYF. The CDR3 DNA sequence: TGTGCCAGCAGTTACTCGATTGGGGATGGGGCCCCCGAGCAGTACTTC.

This chain connects TRBV19 to TRBJ2-4; D possibly corresponds to TRBD1 (6 bases). CDR3 length: 15 residues. CDR1 LNHDA and CDR2 SQIVND come from the germline V gene (reference sequence). V was clipped by 6 bases and J by 1 base, with 13 bases between them. CDR3 residues: CASSRTGFAKNIQYF. Here the CDR3 DNA reads TGTGCCAGTAGCCGAACAGGGTTCGCCAAAAACATTCAGTACTTC.

This rearrangement joins TRBV7-9 to TRBJ1-3; 10 bases match TRBD1. CDR1 is SEHNR and CDR2 is FQNEAQ in the germline V gene (reference sequence). The CDR3 is 16 residues long. The junction had 7 bases not matched to a gene; V was cut back by 5 bases and J by 3 bases. The CDR3 reads CASSRPGQGVGNTIYF. DNA of the CDR3: TGTGCCAGCAGCCGCCCAGGACAGGGGGTTGGAAACACCATATATTTT.

J is TRBJ2-7 and V is TRBV5-8; 9 positions match TRBD2. The germline V gene encodes CDR1 SGHTS and CDR2 YDEGEE. The CDR3 is made up of 15 amino acids. V shed 0 bases, J shed 5 bases, and the junction held 6 bases outside the gene matches. In DNA form, the CDR3 reads TGTGCCAGCAGCTTGGGGGCTAGCGGGACCGACGAGCAGTACTTC. This codes for CASSLGASGTDEQYF.